The next 21 T cell receptor beta chains were all read from a single sample in a study of OX40 agonist ivuxolimab in advanced cancers. Profiled with immunoSEQ multiplex PCR; TCRdb holds only in-frame clones, not every one. The table has under 100,000 clones, approximately 87% seen once. The input for sequencing was CD4+ or CD8+ T cells sorted from blood, taken in a trial of the OX40 agonist ivuxolimab. Receptors were obtained from an adult with an advanced solid tumor such as melanoma, head and neck, liver or kidney cancer.

The V call is TRBV7-9, the J call TRBJ1-5; D is uncertain. Germline V gene sequence: CDR1 SEHNR, CDR2 FQNEAQ (reference sequence). Trimming removed 3 bases from V and 2 bases from J, with 8 bases in between. This CDR3 has 14 residues. The CDR3, as DNA: TGTGCCAGCAGCTTCGACGGCGGCAATCAGCCCCAGCATTTT. Its protein is CASSFDGGNQPQHF.

The chain employs TRBV27 and TRBJ2-6, with no clear D. CDR1 and CDR2 (germline): MNHEY, SMNVEV (reference sequence). The V end was cut by 6 bases, the J end by 2 bases, with 11 bases between. The CDR3 has 15 amino acids. The CDR3 DNA follows: TGTGCCAGCAGAGGCCCTACGGCTGGGGCCAACGTCCTGACTTTC. Translating gives CASRGPTAGANVLTF.

The rearrangement links TRBV30 to TRBJ1-2; TRBD1 is a possible D gene (5 bases). CDR1 is GTSNPN and CDR2 is SVGIG in the germline V gene (reference sequence). The ends were cut back, 3 bases at V and 4 bases at J, with 9 bases in the middle. The CDR3 is 12 residues long. Here the CDR3 DNA reads TGTGCCTGGAGCGTGGGGGGCTATGGCTACACCTTC. Translation gives CAWSVGGYGYTF.

The CDR3 nucleotides are TGCGCCAGCAGCCCGGGAGGGGGGCGCTTAGTCTTTACCAAAAACATTCAGTACTTC. It codes for CASSPGGGRLVFTKNIQYF. This rearrangement joins TRBV4-1 to TRBJ2-4; 8 positions agree with TRBD2. With V trimmed by 4 bases and J by 2 bases, 16 bases remained unmatched. CDR3 length: 19 residues. The germline CDR1 and CDR2 sequences are MGHRA and YSYEKL.

This chain links TRBV5-1 with TRBJ2-3; the D is unclear. V shed 2 bases and J shed 0 bases, with 7 bases lying between them. This CDR3 spans 14 amino acids. Germline-derived CDR1 and CDR2 are SGHRS and YFSETQ. The DNA for the CDR3 is TGCGCCAGCAGCTTCGACGGTAGCACAGATACGCAGTATTTT. This codes for CASSFDGSTDTQYF.

The rearrangement links TRBV6-1 to TRBJ2-1; 7 bases map to TRBD1. The length of the CDR3 is 14 residues. CDR1 MNHNS and CDR2 SASEGT come from the germline V gene. After removal of 5 bases from V and 9 bases from J, the junction contained 10 bases not matched to a gene. CDR3 nucleotides: TGTGCCAGCAGTAGTCGGGACCCAGGGGGTGAGCAGTTCTTC. This codes for CASSSRDPGGEQFF.

This clone was observed at least ten times. The same CDR3 can be traced to other DNA sequences in this sample. The V gene is TRBV29-1, the J gene TRBJ1-3; no firm D call. CDR1 and CDR2 (germline): SQVTM, ANQGSEA. The CDR3 sequence is 13 residues long. V lost 1 base, J lost 0 bases, and 4 bases lay in between. CDR3 bases: TGCAGCGTTGAAGGGGGCTCTGGAAACACCATATATTTT. This gives the protein CSVEGGSGNTIYF.

The CDR3 DNA sequence: TGTGCCAGCAGCTTAGGAGGGGCAGGCATGAACACTGAAGCTTTCTTT. Translated, it gives CASSLGGAGMNTEAFF. The V gene is TRBV11-2, the J gene TRBJ1-1, with D tentatively TRBD1 (5 bases). The V end lost 1 base, the J end lost 0 bases, and 12 bases lay between the germline ends. The germline V gene has CDR1 SGHAT and CDR2 FQNNGV. CDR3 length equals 16 residues.

There are a few counts of this clone. The chain couples TRBV4-3 to TRBJ2-7; unclear D gene. The CDR3 loop spans 17 amino acids. Trimming shortened V by 1 base and J by 3 bases, and 19 bases separated the two germline ends. Germline CDR1 is LGHNA and CDR2 is YSLEER. The CDR3 is CASSQVKATALLYEQYF. The CDR3 DNA is TGCGCCAGCAGCCAAGTAAAGGCGACCGCTCTCCTCTACGAGCAGTACTTC.

The gene calls are TRBV7-9 and TRBJ1-3; D remains unclear. Trimming cost V 3 bases and J 0 bases, with 6 bases left between them. Germline V gene sequence: CDR1 SEHNR, CDR2 FQNEAQ (reference sequence). This CDR3 has 14 amino acids. The CDR3 DNA follows: TGTGCCAGCAGCTTGTCGTACTCTGGAAACACCATATATTTT. It yields the protein CASSLSYSGNTIYF.

V and J are TRBV2 and TRBJ2-6, with D unclear. V lost 4 bases, J lost 1 base, and 11 bases lay in between. The germline V gene encodes CDR1 SNHLY and CDR2 FYNNEI. The CDR3 runs to 16 residues. The CDR3: CASSVGGRSGANVLTF. CDR3 bases: TGTGCCAGCAGTGTCGGTGGTAGGTCTGGGGCCAACGTCCTGACTTTC.

The genes are TRBV7-8 and TRBJ1-1, with a tentative D call TRBD1 (6 bases). With 5 bases removed from V and 11 bases from J, the gap between germline ends came to 15 bases. The germline V gene encodes CDR1 SGHVS and CDR2 FQNEAQ. The CDR3 is 12 residues long. CDR3 sequence (DNA): TGTGCCAGCAGCGGCCGGGGGCTGTTGGCTTTCTTT. It codes for CASSGRGLLAFF.

V is TRBV5-1 and J is TRBJ2-7; the match to TRBD1 covers 8 bases. Germline assignment: CDR1 SGHRS and CDR2 YFSETQ. This CDR3 spans 15 amino acids. V shed 4 bases, J shed 2 bases, and the junction held 8 bases outside the gene matches. The CDR3 loop is CASSLSGTGPYEQYF. In nucleotides, the CDR3 is TGCGCCAGCAGCCTGTCCGGGACAGGACCCTACGAGCAGTACTTC.

The chain is built from TRBV11-2 and TRBJ1-1; 7 nucleotides line up with TRBD1. Trimming took 7 bases from V and 1 from J; bases not matched to a gene: 15. Germline assignment: CDR1 SGHAT and CDR2 FQNNGV. The CDR3 contains 17 residues. The CDR3 here is CASTASGRGFRNTEAFF. The CDR3 nucleotides are TGTGCCAGCACCGCGTCGGGCAGGGGGTTTCGGAACACTGAAGCTTTCTTT.

The chain joins TRBV7-2 to TRBJ1-2, with a tentative D call TRBD1 (5 bases). Germline CDR1 reads SGHTA; CDR2 reads FQGNSA. The CDR3 contains 15 residues. Trimming cost V 0 bases and J 3 bases, with 11 bases left between them. The CDR3 sequence is CASSLAKGADYGYTF. The CDR3 region has the DNA TGTGCCAGCAGCTTAGCGAAAGGGGCGGACTATGGCTACACCTTC. Based on the CDR3 plus reference TRBV7-2 and TRBJ1-2, the full variable domain is GAGVSQSPSNKVTEKGKDVELRCDPISGHTALYWYRQSLGQGLEFLIYFQGNSAPDKSGLPSDRFSAERTGGSVSTLTIQRTQQEDSAVYLCASSLAKGADYGYTFGSGTRLTVV.

This clone has just one count. The CDR3 bases are TGTGCCATCACACTAAATCCTCCTCAAGAGAACTATGGCTACACCTTC. Its translation: CAITLNPPQENYGYTF. This sequence joins TRBV10-3 and TRBJ1-2; D not certain. Germline assignment: CDR1 ENHRY and CDR2 SYGVKD. The V gene lost 7 bases and the J gene lost 2 bases, with 20 bases spanning the gap. The CDR3 totals 16 residues.

The chain links TRBV20-1 to TRBJ2-3; tentatively, D is TRBD1 (5 bases). Per the germline V gene, CDR1 is DFQATT and CDR2 is SNEGSKA (reference sequence). The CDR3 runs 11 residues. V was pared by 6 bases and J by 5 bases, with 9 bases between. The chain's CDR3 is CSAKDKDTQYF. CDR3 bases: TGCAGTGCCAAGGACAAAGATACGCAGTATTTT.

The V gene is TRBV11-2, the J gene TRBJ2-7; D uncertain. The CDR3 consists of 14 residues. The germline V gene encodes CDR1 SGHAT and CDR2 FQNNGV. Deletions cut 5 bases from V and 2 bases from J, with 13 bases between. The CDR3 loop reads CASSTNRGPYEQYF. The CDR3, as DNA: TGTGCCAGCAGCACCAACCGCGGACCCTACGAGCAGTACTTC. The whole variable domain, filled in from reference TRBV11-2 and TRBJ2-7, reads EAGVAQSPRYKIIEKRQSVAFWCNPISGHATLYWYQQILGQGPKLLIQFQNNGVVDDSQLPKDRFSAERLKGVDSTLKIQPAKLEDSAVYLCASSTNRGPYEQYFGPGTRLTVT.

The chain is built from TRBV4-3 and TRBJ2-1, with TRBD1 matching over 10 bases. Trimming took 4 bases from V and 5 from J; bases not matched to a gene: 8. Per the germline V gene, CDR1 is LGHNA and CDR2 is YSLEER. The CDR3 is made up of 16 amino acids. This chain's CDR3 is CASSPGGTGVNNEQFF. DNA of the CDR3: TGCGCCAGCAGCCCTGGCGGGACAGGGGTTAACAATGAGCAGTTCTTC.

The chain couples TRBV5-1 to TRBJ2-7, with 9 positions matching TRBD1. Trimming removed 2 bases from V and 1 base from J; junction bases left unmatched: 7. This CDR3 has 16 amino acids. The germline V gene encodes CDR1 SGHRS and CDR2 YFSETQ. The CDR3: CASSFSTGTGSYEQYF. In nucleotides, the CDR3 is TGCGCCAGCAGCTTTAGCACAGGGACAGGGTCCTACGAGCAGTACTTC. Supplemented by reference TRBV5-1 and TRBJ2-7, the full variable domain reads KAGVTQTPRYLIKTRGQQVTLSCSPISGHRSVSWYQQTPGQGLQFLFEYFSETQRNKGNFPGRFSGRQFSNSRSEMNVSTLELGDSALYLCASSFSTGTGSYEQYFGPGTRLTVT.

V is TRBV10-2 and J is TRBJ2-5; the D gene is possibly TRBD2 (6 bases). Germline loops: CDR1 WSHSY, CDR2 SAAADI. The V end was cut by 4 bases, the J end by 2 bases, with 11 bases between. This CDR3 comprises 14 residues. The CDR3 loop reads CASSGTSLQETQYF. Written as DNA, the CDR3 is TGCGCCAGCAGTGGTACTAGCTTGCAAGAGACCCAGTACTTC.